This TCR beta chain was profiled in a study of cytomegalovirus exposure and HLA in healthy donors. Findings and limits, study-wide: The authors enumerated some 170 TCR beta chains as linked to cytomegalovirus. Indistinguishable V segments, including TRBV6-2 and TRBV6-3, were excluded.

For this clone: Its specificity is unknown.

PCR used 60 Vbeta primers and 13 Jbeta primers. TCRdb's copy holds only in-frame clones and misses some; the assay was immunoSEQ multiplex PCR. Of about 90,000 clones in the sample, 70% to 90% were seen once. V was trimmed by 2 bases and J by 8 bases, leaving 6 bases between them. Germline V lookup: CDR1 SGHNT, CDR2 YENEEA. This CDR3 contains 12 residues. This TCR derives from a young man in good health and CMV-seronegative. V and J are TRBV11-3 and TRBJ2-2; D gene uncertain. Sequenced: PBMCs. The CDR3 reads CASSLFSGELFF. In DNA form, the CDR3 reads TGTGCCAGCAGCTTATTCTCTGGGGAGCTGTTTTTT.